This T cell receptor beta chain originates from a study of memory CD4+ T cells and cytomegalovirus serostatus. Concerning this clone itself: Other DNA sequences within the sample encode an identical CDR3.

The sort gate was single viable CD3+CD4+CD8-CD45RO+ cells for memory CD4+ T cells. CMV serostatus came from serum IgG against pp150, pp28, p38, p52. Sequencing was performed with immunoSEQ multiplex PCR; in TCRdb, only in-frame clones are kept and a portion is missing. The sample has tens of thousands of clones; around 80% are singletons. The TCR originated in an adult in good health and CMV-seropositive. The material sequenced was memory CD4+ T cells from blood.

The CDR3 protein is CSVGTTGTLETQYF. The CDR3 DNA is TGCAGCGTTGGGACGACAGGGACTTTGGAGACCCAGTACTTC. This chain connects TRBV29-1 to TRBJ2-5, with D maybe TRBD1 (7 bases). The V gene lost 4 bases and the J gene lost 5 bases, with 17 bases spanning the gap. The germline gives CDR1 SQVTM, CDR2 ANQGSEA. The CDR3 is made up of 14 amino acids.